This TCR beta chain was captured by sequencing in a study of OX40 agonist ivuxolimab in advanced cancers. As for the study in general: The dose-escalation cohort was approximately 84% male, with a mean age of approximately 62 years, ranging roughly 20 to 90. The study, taken as a whole, reports: Clones of CD4+ and CD8+ blood T cells grew by week 6 at doses of 0.1 to 3.0 mg/kg. Compared with CD4+, CD8+ T cells on average had more expanded clones.

This CDR3 has 17 residues. V was cut by 3 bases and J by 0 bases, with 12 bases left in between. Germline V lookup: CDR1 SEHNR, CDR2 FQNEAQ (reference sequence). Note on this clone: Its antigen remains unknown.

Assay: immunoSEQ multiplex PCR; the TCRdb copy retains only in-frame clones and omits some. Of around 26,000 clones listed, about four fifths are singletons. The material was CD4+ or CD8+ T cells sorted from blood, obtained in a trial of the OX40 agonist ivuxolimab. The receptor's source is an adult with an advanced solid tumor such as melanoma, head and neck, liver or kidney cancer. The chain has TRBV7-9 and TRBJ2-6; D uncertain. CDR3 nucleotide sequence: TGTGCCAGCAGCTTTACGGATCTCCACTCTGGGGCCAACGTCCTGACTTTC. Translation gives CASSFTDLHSGANVLTF.